The entry below gives a single TCR beta chain sequence along with its context. Its antigen is undetermined. 5'RACE with 10-nucleotide random UMIs generated the cDNA. The output of every sequencing run exceeded 190 million TCR-beta sequences, derived from 15-18 subjects. TCRdb redid the calling of the 5' RACE reads with MiXCR, one entry per CDR3 protein. The sample consists of about 59,000 distinct CDR3 sequences, approximately 12% of them appearing once. This entry is derived from a study of neurological immune-mediated disorders. Overall study results and limits: In HTLV-1-associated myelopathy, TCR clonal expansion was greatest, and in multiple sclerosis it was least, below healthy controls. No CDR3 amino acid sequences recurred among expanded clones across subjects, suggesting private repertoires in all groups.

V was clipped by 2 bases and J by 5 bases; unmatched bases: 4. CDR1 is SGHRS, CDR2 YFSETQ, per germline. This CDR3 spans 14 amino acids. The chain recombines TRBV5-1 with TRBJ2-1; the match to TRBD2 covers 7 bases. The receptor was derived from a woman aged 60 to 75 with HTLV-1-associated myelopathy (HAM/TSP). The sequenced material came from PBMCs. The CDR3 here is CASSLAGPNNEQFF. CDR3 nucleotide sequence: TGCGCCAGCAGCTTAGCGGGGCCGAACAATGAGCAGTTCTTC.